The 18 T cell receptor beta chains in this list originate from one sample, sequenced in a study of cytomegalovirus exposure and HLA in healthy donors. PCR amplification relied on 60 Vbeta primers (plus 13 Jbeta primers). Here immunoSEQ multiplex PCR was the method, and the copy in TCRdb shows in-frame clones only, minus some. Here the sample spans about 160,000 clones, 70% being singletons. The sample consisted of PBMCs. Receptor source: a man aged 18 to 30 in good health and CMV-seropositive.

The chain couples TRBV5-1 to TRBJ1-5; no reliable D call. The length of the CDR3 is 15 residues. From germline, CDR1 is SGHRS and CDR2 YFSETQ. The V end lost 3 bases, the J end lost 8 bases, and 18 bases lay between the germline ends. The CDR3 DNA follows: TGCGCCAGCAGCTCCCTCGGGATCCCAAAGGAGCCCCAGCATTTT. It yields the protein CASSSLGIPKEPQHF.

This chain links TRBV7-9 with TRBJ2-5; TRBD2 agrees at 7 bases. V shed 5 bases and J 5 bases; nucleotides not matched to a gene: 11. Germline CDR1 reads SEHNR; CDR2 reads FQNEAQ (reference sequence). This CDR3 is built from 15 residues. CDR3 sequence: CASSAYGGVRETQYF. The CDR3 coding sequence is TGTGCCAGCAGCGCGTATGGGGGGGTCCGGGAGACCCAGTACTTC.

There are a few counts of this clone. CDR3 amino acids: CASSEGRGSIFTGELFF. The CDR3 nucleotides are TGTGCCAGCAGCGAGGGGCGGGGATCAATTTTTACCGGGGAGCTGTTTTTT. The V gene is TRBV13, the J gene TRBJ2-2; tentative D call: TRBD2 (6 bases). In germline, CDR1 is PRHDT, CDR2 FYEKMQ (reference sequence). Trimming pared 5 bases from V and 5 bases from J, leaving 21 bases between. This CDR3 is 17 amino acids long.

The genes are TRBV6-4 and TRBJ2-1; D is unclear. Germline assignment: CDR1 MRHNA and CDR2 SNTAGT. V lost 2 bases, J lost 9 bases, and 11 bases lay in between. The CDR3 runs to 13 residues. The CDR3 bases are TGTGCCAGCAGTGACAGGTTATCGGGTGAGCAGTTCTTC. Translated, it gives CASSDRLSGEQFF.

The gene calls are TRBV6-1 and TRBJ2-3; 9 bases agree with TRBD2. This CDR3 comprises 14 residues. Losses at the gene ends were 7 bases for V and 1 base for J; bases not matched to a gene: 3. Germline values: CDR1 MNHNS, CDR2 SASEGT. The DNA for the CDR3 is TGTGCCAGCATGCGGACTAGCGGCACAGATACGCAGTATTTT. This sequence encodes CASMRTSGTDTQYF.

A single count supports this clone. The chain uses TRBV5-1 and TRBJ1-2; 8 bases line up with TRBD1. V gave up 4 bases and J gave up 4 bases; unmatched junction bases: 6. CDR1 is SGHRS and CDR2 is YFSETQ in the germline V gene. The CDR3 contains 14 residues. The CDR3 DNA follows: TGCGCCAGCAGCGACGAGGGGACAGGCTATGGCTACACCTTC. It codes for CASSDEGTGYGYTF.

Remarks on this clone: The sample holds other DNA sequences that translate to the same CDR3. V is TRBV15 and J is TRBJ1-3; D may be TRBD1 (5 bases). The germline V gene has CDR1 LNHNV and CDR2 YYDKDF (reference sequence). The CDR3 has 14 amino acids. V dropped 5 bases and J dropped 4 bases, with 12 bases sitting between them. CDR3 in DNA: TGTGCCACCAGCCCCAGGGCGTCAGGAAACACCATATATTTT. Its translation is CATSPRASGNTIYF.

This chain links TRBV6-6 with TRBJ2-7; a weak D match, TRBD2 (5 bases). CDR3 size: 12 residues. The V end lost 5 bases, the J end lost 4 bases, and 9 bases lay between the germline ends. Germline values: CDR1 MNHNY, CDR2 SVGAGI (reference sequence). CDR3 bases: TGTGCCAGCAGTCAAACGGGGTACGAGCAGTACGTC. Protein: CASSQTGYEQYV.

The chain links TRBV28 to TRBJ1-1; TRBD1 is a possible D gene (6 bases). The CDR3 has 14 amino acids. Between the trimmed V and J ends, which lost 5 bases and 6 bases, there was a span of 16 bases. Germline CDR1 and CDR2: MDHEN and SYDVKM. The chain's CDR3 is CASSTTRGGSEAFF. The CDR3 DNA follows: TGTGCCAGCAGTACTACCCGGGGGGGCTCTGAAGCTTTCTTT.

V usage is TRBV5-1 and J usage is TRBJ1-1; D is unclear. The CDR3 length is 15 residues. The V gene lost 3 bases and the J gene lost 2 bases, with 14 bases spanning the gap. CDR1 is SGHRS and CDR2 is YFSETQ in the germline V gene. CDR3: CASSSNPGQNTEAFF. The CDR3 DNA sequence: TGCGCCAGCAGCTCAAATCCTGGCCAAAACACTGAAGCTTTCTTT.

The DNA of the CDR3 is TGTGCCAGCAGTAGGGACAGAGGCGAGCAGTACGTC. Amino acids: CASSRDRGEQYV. The J gene is TRBJ2-7, the V gene TRBV6-1; 7 bases match TRBD1. This CDR3 region has 12 residues. With 5 bases clipped from V and 6 bases from J, the junction kept 4 bases outside the gene matches. Germline V gene data show CDR1 as MNHNS and CDR2 as SASEGT.

The V call is TRBV12-1, the J call TRBJ2-1; the table calls TRBD2, which could not be checked here. TRBV12-1 is a pseudogene locus. This CDR3 comprises 15 residues. The CDR3 DNA sequence: TGTGCCAGCAGCTACGTTAGCGGGGCCGACAATGAGCAGTTCTTC. Translated: CASSYVSGADNEQFF.

The chain combines TRBV6-5 with TRBJ2-1; D may be TRBD2 (6 bases). The CDR3 contains 15 residues. Germline V CDR1 and CDR2: MNHEY, SVGAGI. The V end was cut by 5 bases, the J end by 1 base, with 12 bases between. This CDR3 reads CASSTGGESYNEQFF. The CDR3 DNA is TGTGCCAGCAGTACCGGAGGGGAGTCCTACAATGAGCAGTTCTTC.

This clone was recorded a few times. This rearrangement joins TRBV5-6 to TRBJ1-2; tentative D call: TRBD1 (6 bases). The V and J ends lost 0 bases and 4 bases respectively, with 19 bases between them. Per the germline V gene, CDR1 is SGHDT and CDR2 is YYEEEE. This CDR3 spans 17 amino acids. The CDR3 sequence is CASSLVDRQVASYGYTF. CDR3 bases: TGTGCCAGCAGCTTGGTAGACAGGCAAGTTGCATCCTATGGCTACACCTTC. The whole variable domain, remainder taken from reference TRBV5-6 and TRBJ1-2, is DAGVTQSPTHLIKTRGQQVTLRCSPKSGHDTVSWYQQALGQGPQFIFQYYEEEERQRGNFPDRFSGHQFPNYSSELNVNALLLGDSALYLCASSLVDRQVASYGYTFGSGTRLTVV.

This sequence joins TRBV6-6 and TRBJ1-1; the D is unclear. The CDR3 contains 15 residues. The V and J ends lost 0 bases and 3 bases respectively, with 11 bases between them. Looked up from germline, CDR1 is MNHNY and CDR2 is SVGAGI (reference sequence). CDR3: CASSYSRTDYTEAFF. The CDR3 bases are TGTGCCAGCAGTTACTCGAGAACAGATTACACTGAAGCTTTCTTT.

In regard to this clone: The same CDR3 can be traced to other DNA sequences in this sample. V and J are TRBV6-1 and TRBJ1-5; no firm D call. Germline assignment: CDR1 MNHNS and CDR2 SASEGT. V lost 3 bases and J 0 bases, leaving 6 bases between the germline ends. The CDR3 runs 14 residues. CDR3 DNA sequence: TGTGCCAGCAGTGAGTCAGTTAGCAATCAGCCCCAGCATTTT. Translated: CASSESVSNQPQHF.

The rearrangement uses TRBV19 and TRBJ2-1; 12 nucleotides agree with TRBD2. V lost 8 bases and J lost 7; bases outside the gene matches: 9. The CDR3 has 15 amino acids. The germline V gene has CDR1 LNHDA and CDR2 SQIVND (reference sequence). The CDR3 nucleotides are TGTGCCAGTTCAAAAACTAGCGGGAGGCTAAATGAGCAGTTCTTC. Amino acid sequence: CASSKTSGRLNEQFF.

The rearrangement uses TRBV5-1 and TRBJ2-7; 12 positions match TRBD2. In germline, CDR1 is SGHRS, CDR2 YFSETQ. The CDR3 covers 18 residues. V lost 0 bases, J lost 0 bases, and 7 bases stayed unmatched. The CDR3 coding sequence is TGCGCCAGCAGCTTGGGGCTAGCGGGAGGGCCGGGCTCCTACGAGCAGTACGTC. Translated: CASSLGLAGGPGSYEQYV.